The 17 T cell receptor beta chains below were found in one sample sequenced in a study of blood T cell repertoires in COVID-19. The repertoire was sequenced with immunoSEQ multiplex PCR; TCRdb's copy has only in-frame clones and lacks some. The data show about 27,000 clones, about 90% seen once. Sequencing was performed on peripheral blood. Receptor source: a woman aged 45-60 years with active COVID-19.

The gene calls are TRBV2 and TRBJ1-1; the D gene is possibly TRBD1 (5 bases). Germline-derived CDR1 and CDR2 are SNHLY and FYNNEI. The CDR3 is made up of 12 amino acids. V dropped 4 bases and J dropped 6 bases, with 9 bases sitting between them. The CDR3 nucleotides read TGTGCCAGCAGTGTAGGGGTACCTGAAGCTTTCTTT. This gives the protein CASSVGVPEAFF.

The genes are TRBV19 and TRBJ1-2, with D possibly TRBD1 on 5 matching bases. Germline loops: CDR1 LNHDA, CDR2 SQIVND (reference sequence). The CDR3 runs to 14 residues. Trimming took 5 bases from V and 4 from J, leaving 14 bases between them. The CDR3 sequence is CASSPGHPSYGYTF. CDR3 in DNA: TGTGCCAGTAGTCCAGGACACCCAAGCTATGGCTACACCTTC. The complete variable domain, with remaining parts taken from reference TRBV19 and TRBJ1-2, reads DGGITQSPKYLFRKEGQNVTLSCEQNLNHDAMYWYRQDPGQGLRLIYYSQIVNDFQKGDIAEGYSVSREKKESFPLTVTSAQKNPTAFYLCASSPGHPSYGYTFGSGTRLTVV.

The chain joins TRBV5-6 to TRBJ1-3; tentatively, D is TRBD1 (5 bases). This CDR3 region has 17 residues. CDR1 is SGHDT, CDR2 YYEEEE, per germline. The V end was cut by 6 bases, the J end by 0 bases, with 19 bases between. This chain's CDR3 is CASKIYRHQASGNTIYF. The CDR3 DNA reads as TGTGCCAGCAAAATTTACAGGCACCAAGCCTCTGGAAACACCATATATTTT.

This chain connects TRBV7-3 to TRBJ2-1, with 9 bases matching TRBD2. Germline assignment: CDR1 SGHTA and CDR2 FQGTGA. V was pared by 6 bases and J by 7 bases, with 10 bases of the junction left unmatched. The CDR3 contains 15 residues. The CDR3 coding sequence is TGTGCCAGCAGACCCGCGGGAGGGGCTGGTAATGAGCAGTTCTTC. Its translation is CASRPAGGAGNEQFF.

This chain joins TRBV11-3 and TRBJ2-3; D perhaps matches TRBD2 (5 bases). V was cut by 5 bases and J by 0 bases, with 12 bases left in between. The germline gives CDR1 SGHNT, CDR2 YENEEA. The CDR3 loop spans 15 amino acids. The CDR3 spells CASSKRVGSTDTQYF. The DNA of the CDR3 is TGTGCCAGCAGCAAGAGGGTCGGTAGCACAGATACGCAGTATTTT.

The rearrangement joins TRBV19 to TRBJ1-1; tentatively, D is TRBD1 (5 bases). The CDR3 is 15 amino acids. The V and J ends lost 5 bases and 1 base respectively, with 14 bases between them. Germline CDR1 and CDR2: LNHDA and SQIVND (reference sequence). In DNA form, the CDR3 reads TGTGCCAGTAGTCGAGGGGTCGGGGGGAACACTGAAGCTTTCTTT. Protein: CASSRGVGGNTEAFF.

This sequence joins TRBV11-2 and TRBJ1-2, with a weak D call TRBD1 (6 bases). V dropped 1 base and J dropped 8 bases, with 20 bases sitting between them. Germline V gene sequence: CDR1 SGHAT, CDR2 FQNNGV. The length of the CDR3 is 16 residues. The DNA for the CDR3 is TGTGCCAGCAGCTTAGCCGTAGGGGGTAGGTCTCGCGGCTACACCTTC. This codes for CASSLAVGGRSRGYTF.

This clone was seen a few times. This chain uses TRBV6-5 with TRBJ1-2, with 7 bases identical to TRBD1. Germline V gene lookup returns CDR1 MNHEY and CDR2 SVGAGI. The J segment lost 4 bases and the V segment lost 6 bases, leaving 5 bases of the junction unmatched. This CDR3 is 13 amino acids long. In DNA, the CDR3 is TGTGCCAGCAGCCCCGGACAGGTCTATGGCTACACCTTC. Its protein is CASSPGQVYGYTF.

The chain is built from TRBV11-2 and TRBJ2-7, with 7 bases identical to TRBD2. V lost 0 bases, J lost 2 bases, and 1 base stayed unmatched. Germline V gene data show CDR1 as SGHAT and CDR2 as FQNNGV. The CDR3 is made up of 14 amino acids. The DNA for the CDR3 is TGTGCCAGCAGCTTAGAGGCGGGAGCCTACGAGCAGTACTTC. Encoded protein: CASSLEAGAYEQYF. The complete variable domain, with remaining parts taken from reference TRBV11-2 and TRBJ2-7, reads EAGVAQSPRYKIIEKRQSVAFWCNPISGHATLYWYQQILGQGPKLLIQFQNNGVVDDSQLPKDRFSAERLKGVDSTLKIQPAKLEDSAVYLCASSLEAGAYEQYFGPGTRLTVT.

The chain is built from TRBV5-6 and TRBJ1-5; 8 bases fit TRBD1. Germline values: CDR1 SGHDT, CDR2 YYEEEE. There are 14 residues in the CDR3. With 1 base clipped from V and 9 bases from J, the junction kept 6 bases outside the gene matches. The CDR3 sequence: CASSLHDRGWPQHF. DNA of the CDR3: TGTGCCAGCAGCTTGCACGACAGGGGCTGGCCCCAGCATTTT. The complete variable domain, with remaining parts taken from reference TRBV5-6 and TRBJ1-5, reads DAGVTQSPTHLIKTRGQQVTLRCSPKSGHDTVSWYQQALGQGPQFIFQYYEEEERQRGNFPDRFSGHQFPNYSSELNVNALLLGDSALYLCASSLHDRGWPQHFGDGTRLSIL.

This sequence joins TRBV21-1 and TRBJ2-2; the D call in the table, TRBD1, was not verified against the DNA. TRBV21-1 is reported as a pseudogene. CDR3 size: 15 residues. CDR3 amino acids: CAGHHRTGPTGELFF. The DNA for the CDR3 is TGTGCCGGTCACCATCGGACAGGACCTACCGGGGAGCTGTTTTTT.

This clone ranks as medium-sized (0.01 to 0.1%). In the same sample, other DNA sequences code for this CDR3. The chain uses TRBV7-2 and TRBJ2-2, with 8 bases identical to TRBD1. V was clipped by 0 bases and J by 3 bases; unmatched bases: 3. Germline V gives CDR1 SGHTA, CDR2 FQGNSA. The CDR3 is 16 residues long. The CDR3 DNA reads TGTGCCAGCAGCTTAGCAGGACAGGGCTACACCGGGGAGCTGTTTTTT. This gives the protein CASSLAGQGYTGELFF.

This chain links TRBV18 with TRBJ2-7; TRBD1 matches at 7 bases. Looked up from germline, CDR1 is KGHSH and CDR2 is LQKENI. V shed 3 bases and J 0 bases; nucleotides not matched to a gene: 11. CDR3 length: 17 amino acids. CDR3 in amino acids: CASSPYTGVAGSYEQYF. CDR3 nucleotides: TGTGCCAGCTCACCTTATACAGGGGTTGCGGGCTCCTACGAGCAGTACTTC.

The chain recombines TRBV5-1 with TRBJ1-1; D is unclear. CDR3 length equals 15 residues. Germline-derived CDR1 and CDR2 are SGHRS and YFSETQ. Trimming left V 7 bases short and J 0 bases short, with 16 bases between. CDR3 protein: CASAITTSLNTEAFF. The DNA of the CDR3 is TGCGCCAGCGCAATTACCACTTCCTTGAACACTGAAGCTTTCTTT.

The chain's CDR3 is CATSDPAETSTDTQYF. DNA for the CDR3: TGTGCCACCAGTGACCCAGCGGAAACTAGCACAGATACGCAGTATTTT. The chain couples TRBV24-1 to TRBJ2-3; D is perhaps TRBD2 (5 bases). The V gene's germline CDR1 is KGHDR and CDR2 SFDVKD. V shed 4 bases and J shed 0 bases, with 13 bases lying between them. There are 16 residues in the CDR3.

V usage is TRBV7-8 and J usage is TRBJ1-1, with 7 bases identical to TRBD1. The germline V gene has CDR1 SGHVS and CDR2 FQNEAQ. The J segment lost 0 bases and the V segment lost 6 bases, leaving 7 bases of the junction unmatched. This CDR3 contains 15 residues. CDR3 region: CASSIWTGMNTEAFF. In DNA, the CDR3 is TGTGCCAGCAGTATCTGGACAGGTATGAACACTGAAGCTTTCTTT.

The rearrangement joins TRBV5-4 to TRBJ1-5; D is perhaps TRBD1 (6 bases). Germline assignment: CDR1 SGHNT and CDR2 YYREEE (reference sequence). The CDR3 loop spans 14 amino acids. V was clipped by 4 bases and J by 1 base, with 9 bases between them. CDR3: CASSIRGSNQPQHF. The CDR3, as DNA: TGTGCCAGCAGCATCAGGGGAAGCAATCAGCCCCAGCATTTT.